The T cell receptor beta chain described here comes from a study of blood T cell repertoires in COVID-19. This table comes from immunoSEQ multiplex PCR, and its TCRdb copy is limited to in-frame clones, with some not included. The sample records approximately 160,000 clones, around 80% being singletons. CDR1 is MNHEY and CDR2 is SVGAGI in the germline V gene. Deletions cut 2 bases from V and 8 bases from J, with 12 bases between. The CDR3 spans 13 residues. The clonotype originates from a man aged 50-60 years who had recovered from COVID-19. Sequencing used PBMCs or T cells enriched from blood (not recorded which). The chain links TRBV6-5 to TRBJ1-2; a possible D gene is TRBD1 (5 bases). This CDR3 reads CASSYRGLGGYTF. CDR3 nucleotides: TGTGCCAGCAGTTACAGGGGCCTCGGGGGCTACACCTTC.